This T cell receptor (beta chain) derives from a study of T cell responses to AZD1222 COVID-19 vaccine. Overall study findings and caveats: Spike-wide coverage was observed for vaccine-associated CD4 TCRs, with dominant responses at 160-218 and 743-854. Repertoire sampling occurred only after the peak T cell response.

Sequenced by immunoSEQ multiplex PCR; TCRdb stores in-frame clones only, minus some. The sample yields some 99,000 clones, roughly 90% seen once. Pooling covered second doses at about 4 or about 12 weeks. Regarding this clone: Antigen: not known.

CDR3 length: 13 amino acids. CDR1 and CDR2 from the germline V gene are MDHEN and SYDVKM. The germline V and J ends were trimmed by 8 bases and 0 bases, with 8 bases remaining between them. The chain carries TRBV28 and TRBJ1-3; no reliable D call. This TCR was sampled from an adult who received the AZD1222 COVID-19 vaccine. The specimen comprised peripheral blood, sampled 28 days after the second AZD1222 dose. The chain's CDR3 is CASAWGSGNTIYF. DNA for the CDR3: TGTGCCAGCGCCTGGGGCTCTGGAAACACCATATATTTT.